The rows below give T cell receptor beta chains drawn from one sample of a study of blood T cell repertoires in COVID-19. The data were produced by immunoSEQ multiplex PCR, yet TCRdb's version contains in-frame clones alone and is incomplete. The sample yields approximately 39,000 clones, roughly 94% seen once. Sequences were obtained from peripheral blood. These receptors were taken from a human donor with active COVID-19. The donor label of this sample is uncertain. Each CDR3 is given without its conserved first and last residue. The order of the fields is V gene, J gene, clone size, CDR3 protein. The size of a clone is reported for some rows only, either as once, few or many, or as a class for expanded clones.

>TRBV24-1|TRBJ2-7|-
ATSEHRPSGSLSYEQY
>TRBV6-6|TRBJ2-7|-
ASSYGLAGVGEQY
>TRBV27|TRBJ1-3|-
ASSQGGGNTIY
>TRBV4-1|TRBJ1-1|few
ASSQDQAPITEAF
>TRBV19|TRBJ2-5|-
ASRYSGGGPETQY
>TRBV29-1|TRBJ2-1|-
SVRQGGEQF
>TRBV9|TRBJ2-5|-
ASSVDGRDWETQY
>TRBV7-9|TRBJ2-2|-
ASSPGTVETGELF
>TRBV19|TRBJ1-5|-
ASSIRQDNSNQPQH
>TRBV5-1|TRBJ2-5|-
ASSEWDSPQETQY
>TRBV3-1/TRBV3-2|TRBJ1-6|-
ASSQRDRGRHNSPLH
>TRBV3-1/TRBV3-2|TRBJ2-7|once
ASSQIQGPEQY